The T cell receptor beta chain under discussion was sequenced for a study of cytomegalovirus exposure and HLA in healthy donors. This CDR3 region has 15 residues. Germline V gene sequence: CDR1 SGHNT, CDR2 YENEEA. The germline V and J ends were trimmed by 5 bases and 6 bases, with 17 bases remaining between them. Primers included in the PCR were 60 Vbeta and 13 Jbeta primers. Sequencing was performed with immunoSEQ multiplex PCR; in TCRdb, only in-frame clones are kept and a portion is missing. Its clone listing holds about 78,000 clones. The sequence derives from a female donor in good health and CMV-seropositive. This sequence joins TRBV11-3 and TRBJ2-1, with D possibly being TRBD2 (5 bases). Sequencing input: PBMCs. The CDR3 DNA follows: TGTGCCAGCAGCCATTCGACGCTAGGGAGCAATGAGCAGTTCTTC. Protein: CASSHSTLGSNEQFF.